A selection of T cell receptor beta chains follows, all from one sample in a study of blood T cell repertoires in COVID-19. Sequenced by immunoSEQ multiplex PCR; TCRdb stores in-frame clones only, minus some. The sample yields about 99,000 clones, about 86% seen once. Sequenced: peripheral blood. These receptors were taken from a woman aged 80 or over with active or convalescent COVID-19. Each CDR3 is given with its conserved first and last residue. The D gene is left open where the match is weak. Rows give clone size only sometimes, using once, few, many, or a class for an expanded clone.

J: TRBJ2-3
D: TRBD2
size: -
V: TRBV29-1
CDR3: CSVVPGGDTQYF
DNA: TGCAGCGTTGTCCCGGGAGGAGATACGCAGTATTTT

J: TRBJ2-2
D: -
size: few
V: TRBV5-4
CDR3: CASAGGESNTGELFF
DNA: TGTGCCAGCGCGGGTGGGGAATCGAACACCGGGGAGCTGTTTTTT

J: TRBJ2-1
D: -
size: -
V: TRBV5-1
CDR3: CASRGWIQGDEQFF
DNA: TGCGCCAGCAGGGGATGGATCCAGGGCGATGAGCAGTTCTTC

J: TRBJ2-7
D: TRBD1
size: once
V: TRBV12-3/TRBV12-4
CDR3: CASSDRTGQYF
DNA: TGTGCCAGCAGTGACAGGACAGGGCAGTACTTC

J: TRBJ1-5
D: -
size: -
V: TRBV24-1
CDR3: CATSVGGNQPQHF
DNA: TGTGCCACCAGTGTCGGGGGAAATCAGCCCCAGCATTTT

J: TRBJ1-6
D: -
size: -
V: TRBV3-1/TRBV3-2
CDR3: CASSQGQNLYNSPLHF
DNA: TGTGCCAGCAGCCAAGGGCAGAACCTTTATAATTCACCCCTCCACTTT

J: TRBJ2-1
D: TRBD1
size: -
V: TRBV27
CDR3: CASSRSRDSYNEQFF
DNA: TGTGCCAGCAGTCGGTCCCGGGACAGCTACAATGAGCAGTTCTTC

J: TRBJ2-7
D: -
size: -
V: TRBV2
CDR3: CASSENRYEQYF
DNA: TGTGCCAGCAGTGAAAACAGATACGAGCAGTACTTC

J: TRBJ1-1
D: TRBD1
size: -
V: TRBV18
CDR3: CASSPPAQGAGNTEAFF
DNA: TGTGCCAGCTCACCACCCGCGCAGGGGGCAGGGAACACTGAAGCTTTCTTT

J: TRBJ1-5
D: -
size: -
V: TRBV21-1
CDR3: CARAFWSGSNQPQHF
DNA: TGTGCCAGGGCGTTTTGGAGCGGAAGCAATCAGCCCCAGCATTTT

J: TRBJ1-5
D: -
size: -
V: TRBV29-1
CDR3: CSVGADNQPQHF
DNA: TGCAGCGTGGGGGCCGACAATCAGCCCCAGCATTTT

J: TRBJ1-2
D: -
size: -
V: TRBV18
CDR3: CASSPAGEGYTF
DNA: TGTGCCAGCTCGCCTGCGGGAGAAGGCTACACCTTC

J: TRBJ2-7
D: TRBD1
size: -
V: TRBV5-1
CDR3: CASSLQGQGPYEQYF
DNA: TGCGCCAGCAGCTTGCAGGGACAGGGCCCCTACGAGCAGTACTTC

J: TRBJ1-2
D: -
size: -
V: TRBV4-2
CDR3: CASSQELRQGQGYTF
DNA: TGTGCCAGCAGCCAAGAACTTCGGCAGGGCCAAGGCTACACCTTC

J: TRBJ2-1
D: TRBD2
size: -
V: TRBV10-1
CDR3: CASRLADNEQFF
DNA: TGCGCCAGCAGACTAGCGGACAATGAGCAGTTCTTC

J: TRBJ2-1
D: -
size: -
V: TRBV7-3
CDR3: CASSPQGSNEQFF
DNA: TGTGCCAGCAGCCCCCAGGGCTCGAATGAGCAGTTCTTC

J: TRBJ2-7
D: -
size: -
V: TRBV6-5
CDR3: CATHPQGRAYEQYF
DNA: TGTGCCACTCACCCCCAGGGGAGGGCCTACGAGCAGTACTTC

J: TRBJ2-3
D: -
size: few
V: TRBV3-1/TRBV3-2
CDR3: CASSQEGYLTDTQYF
DNA: TGTGCCAGCAGCCAAGAGGGCTACCTCACAGATACGCAGTATTTT

J: TRBJ1-4
D: -
size: -
V: TRBV7-9
CDR3: CASSQQGMNEKLFF
DNA: TGTGCCAGCAGCCAACAGGGAATGAACGAAAAACTGTTTTTT

J: TRBJ2-2
D: TRBD2
size: -
V: TRBV20-1
CDR3: CSASHSSGGNTGELFF
DNA: TGCAGTGCTAGTCACTCTAGCGGGGGGAACACCGGGGAGCTGTTTTTT

J: TRBJ2-7
D: TRBD1
size: -
V: TRBV9
CDR3: CASSKGGQGSYEQYF
DNA: TGTGCCAGCAGCAAAGGCGGACAGGGTTCCTACGAGCAGTACTTC